The text below deals with one T cell receptor beta chain. Its antigen is currently unknown. Individual cDNA molecules had unique molecular identifiers attached to them by the library. TCRdb itself ran the RACE reads through MiXCR, one entry per CDR3 protein. The table has about 100,000 distinct CDR3 sequences, roughly 11% seen once. V was pared by 0 bases and J by 1 base, with 9 bases between. CDR3 length equals 14 residues. Germline values: CDR1 DFQATT, CDR2 SNEGSKA (reference sequence). The source of the sample is a study of human T cells and chemical hapten exposure. Study-wide background: Each patch test put 0.01% DPC on the upper back, and results were read at 6 days. Study-level results: Donors in the study had alopecia, meaning their immune response may differ from healthy people's. After DPC sensitization, TCRs above 1 in 1000 frequency showed no change.

Documented time point: patch test 1, 2 weeks after DPC sensitization. The sample's treatment: therapeutic diphenylcyclopropenone sensitization with weekly scalp DPC. The chain links TRBV20-1 to TRBJ1-1; D unresolved. The sequence was collected from a woman aged 40-49 years with alopecia areata. Some clones in this sample may be carry-over from other donors' samples. The material sequenced was whole blood, taken in connection with sensitization to the hapten diphenylcyclopropenone (DPC). The CDR3 protein is CSARERSGNTEAFF. In DNA, the CDR3 is TGCAGTGCTAGAGAGAGATCAGGGAACACTGAAGCTTTCTTT.